One T cell receptor (beta chain) is described in this entry. Which antigen it targets is not known. Per-base qualities were not stored, and no clone one base away is much larger. The sample originates from a study of cytotoxic CD8 clonotypes in ibrutinib-treated CLL (dated by TCRdb to about 2021). At the level of the whole study: The cohort had ten to twelve relapsed/refractory and about 15 treatment-naive patients; about 17 were IGHV unmutated. Responses were partial in 25 or so patients and complete in 2; after median around 68 months follow-up, around 15 stayed in remission and some twelve progressed. Samples at response were collected after a median of about 12 months of treatment, with a range of roughly 6 to 36 months. On average, each sample yielded around 250,000 productive templates and about 94,000 productive rearrangements. Of the approximately 87 people in the trial, 26 had longitudinal samples available. Cryopreserved peripheral blood mononuclear cells were obtained prior to treatment, at the time of response, and at either disease progression or sustained remission. Every remission and progressive disease sample was obtained while ibrutinib was still being received by the patients.

Reading the label with the study, this specimen's time point is: about a year on ibrutinib. Approximately 2 micrograms of genomic DNA were extracted from cryopreserved PBMCs for TCR beta library preparation. Longitudinal blood samples from CLL patients on ibrutinib monotherapy underwent high-throughput TCR beta sequencing. The patients took part in an open-label, single-center phase 2 trial of ibrutinib monotherapy. V is trimmed back by 5 bases and J by 1 base, and the junction contains 3 bases that no gene match accounts for. CDR1 is given as MDHEN and CDR2 as SYDVKM, both from the germline V gene. The cysteine opens and the phenylalanine closes a CDR3 of 15 amino acids. Just the 45-base CDR3 DNA is kept, in frame starting at base 1. What the authors observed across the whole study: Lymph node repertoires were not examined, and the timing of sampling was not matched between patients in sustained remission and those whose disease progressed. Public clonotypes were rare and either contracted or stayed stable during treatment, and the rise in clonality at ibrutinib response reflected the expansion of private clonotypes. At ibrutinib response clonality went up, during sustained remission it held steady, and at progression it dropped back toward baseline. Baseline clonality exceeded that of age-matched healthy donors and correlated strongly with circulating CD8+ T-cell counts.

On a MiSeq, deep resolution sequencing aimed for a depth between 1 in 1 million and 1 in 200,000 T cells, with each clonotype covered about 9.9x on average. The immunoSEQ hsTCRB Kit was used to generate TCR beta libraries. For the original study's pipeline: ImmunoSEQ Data Assistant and ImmunoSEQ Analyzer were used for data analysis, and V, D and J genes were assigned according to IMGT definitions. Clonality, which ranges from 0 to 1, was calculated as one minus the normalized Shannon entropy of productive rearrangement frequencies. Only overrepresented clonotypes making up at least 0.05% of each patient's repertoire were included in the public clonotype analysis. More than ten age-matched healthy donor repertoires from immuneACCESS were used as controls for clonality. Imported from immuneACCESS, the table was reduced by TCRdb to in-frame sequences with V and J called. These copies leave out some clones; in studies compared against another copy, an unresolved V gene accounts for under half, and the cause of the remainder is not known. V and J calls and clone size follow that table, whereas D and trimming were derived from the DNA. This sample has over 75,000 clones in its table, and about 72% of those were observed once. The ten largest clones represent 32% of the sample.

Sequencing used PBMCs, obtained after 12 months of ibrutinib treatment. The sequence joins TRBV28 to TRBJ1-5, with TRBD1 identical over 9 junction bases. This TCR came from a human donor with chronic lymphocytic leukemia. This receptor carries the CDR3 CASSLGTGSNQPQHF. The DNA reads TGTGCCAGCAGTCTCGGGACAGGGAGCAATCAGCCCCAGCATTTT.